The 18 T cell receptor beta chains in this list originate from one sample, sequenced in a study of PD-1 blockade in classical Hodgkin lymphoma. Every single patient, without exception, relapsed after autologous stem cell transplantation, and brentuximab vedotin exposure varied. CD4+ T cells were purified from thawed PBMCs by negative selection. Using immunoSEQ multiplex PCR, the repertoire was profiled, and TCRdb retains in-frame clones only, with some absent. The sample holds tens of thousands of clones, about 93% seen once. The sample here was CD4+ T cells from blood, taken at baseline. These receptors all stem from a human donor with classical Hodgkin lymphoma.

V is TRBV6-5 and J is TRBJ2-4; 8 nucleotides match TRBD1. Trimming took 5 bases from V and 9 from J; bases not matched to a gene: 9. Germline lookup yields CDR1 MNHEY and CDR2 SVGAGI. This CDR3 has 14 residues. The CDR3 DNA follows: TGTGCCAGCAGTGACGGACAGGGAGGAGGCATTCAGTACTTC. Translating it yields CASSDGQGGGIQYF.

V and J are TRBV27 and TRBJ2-5, with D perhaps being TRBD1 or TRBD2 (5 bases each). The germline V gene encodes CDR1 MNHEY and CDR2 SMNVEV (reference sequence). This CDR3 has 16 amino acids. Deletions cut 0 bases from V and 2 bases from J, with 13 bases between. CDR3 bases: TGTGCCAGCAGTTTATCCCCGGTGGGGGTGCAAGAGACCCAGTACTTC. This gives the protein CASSLSPVGVQETQYF.

Here the CDR3 reads CASSVGTSGTGRQFF. The CDR3 DNA sequence: TGTGCCAGCAGCGTGGGGACTAGCGGGACGGGGAGGCAGTTCTTC. This chain joins TRBV9 and TRBJ2-1, with TRBD2 matching 13 bases. The CDR3 runs 15 residues. The J segment lost 12 bases and the V segment lost 2 bases, leaving 8 bases of the junction unmatched. Germline CDR1 SGDLS, CDR2 YYNGEE.

This chain links TRBV7-9 with TRBJ2-5, with a tentative D call TRBD2 (5 bases). The CDR3 totals 15 residues. Trimming removed 5 bases at V and 7 bases at J, with 20 bases between. Germline V CDR1 and CDR2: SEHNR, FQNEAQ (reference sequence). CDR3 sequence: CASSGGSHGVATQYF. CDR3 DNA: TGTGCCAGCAGCGGAGGTAGTCATGGGGTCGCGACCCAGTACTTC.

This clone has only a few counts. V gene TRBV12-5 combines with J gene TRBJ1-4; D perhaps matches TRBD1 (6 bases). V lost 7 bases to trimming and J lost 11 bases, with 20 bases between them. Germline CDR1 LGHNT, CDR2 FRNRAP. The CDR3 spans 14 residues. The CDR3 DNA sequence: TGTGCTAGTGACATAGGGGGGAGAAGAGGGAAACTGTTTTTT. Its translation: CASDIGGRRGKLFF.

The chain employs TRBV6-1 and TRBJ2-3; TRBD1 matches at 7 bases. The CDR3 extends over 15 amino acids. Germline lookup yields CDR1 MNHNS and CDR2 SASEGT. Losses at the gene ends were 7 bases for V and 0 bases for J; bases not matched to a gene: 7. The CDR3 here is CASNLDRASTDTQYF. The CDR3 nucleotides read TGTGCCAGCAACCTAGACAGGGCTAGCACAGATACGCAGTATTTT.

This clone was observed a single time. J is TRBJ2-2 and V is TRBV11-2; D remains ambiguous. Germline CDR1 is SGHAT and CDR2 is FQNNGV. The CDR3 is 14 residues long. With 1 base removed from V and 1 base from J, the gap between germline ends came to 4 bases. The CDR3 DNA reads TGTGCCAGCAGCTTAGCTCAGAACACCGGGGAGCTGTTTTTT. This translates into CASSLAQNTGELFF. The whole variable domain, filled in from reference TRBV11-2 and TRBJ2-2, reads EAGVAQSPRYKIIEKRQSVAFWCNPISGHATLYWYQQILGQGPKLLIQFQNNGVVDDSQLPKDRFSAERLKGVDSTLKIQPAKLEDSAVYLCASSLAQNTGELFFGEGSRLTVL.

This clone showed up just once. The chain couples TRBV6-6 to TRBJ1-5, with unresolved D. V was clipped by 7 bases and J by 5 bases, with 18 bases between them. The V gene's germline CDR1 is MNHNY and CDR2 SVGAGI (reference sequence). CDR3 size: 15 residues. As DNA, the CDR3 is TGTGCCAGCATCCCCGCCGGGCGGAGGGATCAGCCCCAGCATTTT. It specifies CASIPAGRRDQPQHF.

The chain employs TRBV27 and TRBJ1-2; no definite D call. V lost 0 bases, J lost 4 bases, and 6 bases lay in between. Looked up from germline, CDR1 is MNHEY and CDR2 is SMNVEV (reference sequence). This CDR3 has 13 amino acids. CDR3 nucleotide sequence: TGTGCCAGCAGTTTATCTCCCCGCTATGGCTACACCTTC. Translation gives CASSLSPRYGYTF.

The chain links TRBV28 to TRBJ2-7; no clear D gene. V lost 3 bases and J lost 3, with 6 bases in between. Germline V gives CDR1 MDHEN, CDR2 SYDVKM. CDR3 size: 12 residues. CDR3 nucleotide sequence: TGTGCCAGCAGTTTCCCCTTCTACGAGCAGTACTTC. Its protein product is CASSFPFYEQYF.

The V and J genes are TRBV28 and TRBJ1-5; D gene ambiguous. This CDR3 has 12 residues. Looked up from germline, CDR1 is MDHEN and CDR2 is SYDVKM. The germline V and J ends were trimmed by 4 bases and 4 bases, with 5 bases remaining between them. The CDR3 nucleotides are TGTGCCAGCAGTTCCTTGAATCAGCCCCAGCATTTT. This translates into CASSSLNQPQHF.

The gene calls are TRBV7-8 and TRBJ1-2; the match to TRBD1 covers 7 bases. V trimming: 7 bases; J trimming: 7 bases; junction bases outside the gene matches: 9. This CDR3 is built from 13 residues. Germline lookup yields CDR1 SGHVS and CDR2 FQNEAQ. The DNA of the CDR3 is TGTGCCAGCATGATCGTAGGGGGCGGTGGCTACACCTTC. It encodes CASMIVGGGGYTF. Full variable domain (outside the CDR3, taken from reference TRBV7-8 and TRBJ1-2): GAGVSQSPRYKVAKRGQDVALRCDPISGHVSLFWYQQALGQGPEFLTYFQNEAQLDKSGLPSDRFFAERPEGSVSTLKIQRTQQEDSAVYLCASMIVGGGGYTFGSGTRLTVV.

The V call is TRBV5-4, the J call TRBJ2-7; 7 bases match TRBD1. CDR1 SGHNT and CDR2 YYREEE come from the germline V gene (reference sequence). The junction had 15 bases not matched to a gene; V was cut back by 2 bases and J by 4 bases. The CDR3 length is 17 residues. The CDR3 region has the DNA TGTGCCAGCAGCTTTCCCCCTGGACAGGATTTTTTGTACGAGCAGTACTTC. Encoded protein: CASSFPPGQDFLYEQYF.

The chain uses TRBV4-2 and TRBJ1-4; D is uncertain. Per the germline V gene, CDR1 is LGHNA and CDR2 is YNFKEQ. V lost 3 bases and J lost 5, with 10 bases in between. CDR3 length: 14 residues. The CDR3 DNA is TGTGCCAGCAGCCACGTGACGGAGAATGAAAAACTGTTTTTT. The encoded protein is CASSHVTENEKLFF.

The rearrangement joins TRBV7-3 to TRBJ2-3, with 10 bases fitting TRBD2. The CDR3 loop spans 15 amino acids. Germline V gene lookup returns CDR1 SGHTA and CDR2 FQGTGA. Trimming took 6 bases from V and 1 from J; bases not matched to a gene: 4. CDR3 sequence: CASRLGTSGTDTQYF. The CDR3 DNA follows: TGTGCCAGCAGGCTGGGGACTAGCGGCACAGATACGCAGTATTTT.

The chain couples TRBV19 to TRBJ2-5; 7 nucleotides line up with TRBD1. Germline V gene data show CDR1 as LNHDA and CDR2 as SQIVND (reference sequence). The CDR3 spans 14 residues. V shed 5 bases, J shed 5 bases, and the junction held 8 bases outside the gene matches. The CDR3 loop is CASSPGQAWETQYF. The CDR3 DNA is TGTGCCAGTAGTCCCGGACAGGCCTGGGAGACCCAGTACTTC.

The genes are TRBV10-3 and TRBJ2-3; D may be TRBD1 or TRBD2 (6 bases each). Trimming stripped 4 bases from V and 5 bases from J, with 16 bases between. Germline assignment: CDR1 ENHRY and CDR2 SYGVKD. The CDR3 has 15 amino acids. CDR3 region: CAISAVTGAQDTQYF. DNA of the CDR3: TGTGCCATCAGTGCGGTAACGGGGGCCCAAGATACGCAGTATTTT.

The chain is built from TRBV5-1 and TRBJ1-1; a weak D match, TRBD1 (5 bases). The CDR3 has 15 amino acids. Trimming took 0 bases from V and 0 from J, leaving 9 bases between them. Germline CDR1 is SGHRS and CDR2 is YFSETQ. The CDR3 sequence is CASSLGTLMNTEAFF. Here the CDR3 DNA reads TGCGCCAGCAGCTTGGGGACACTAATGAACACTGAAGCTTTCTTT.